This T cell receptor (beta chain) was captured in a study of cytomegalovirus exposure and HLA in healthy donors. Overall study context: The same platform used for the 666 first-cohort repertoires was also used for the 120 or so validation repertoires, as a later analysis reported. Overall study results and limits: Cytomegalovirus-associated status was assigned to about 160 TCR beta chains. According to a later analysis, TCR clusters from the first cohort tended to co-occur in the 100 to 150 validation repertoires. Both high specificity and high sensitivity reportedly marked the classifier's diagnosis of cytomegalovirus status.

With regard to this clone: The antigen remains undetermined.

Only in-frame clones appear in the TCRdb table, and some are missing; sequencing was by immunoSEQ multiplex PCR. The sample has around 150,000 clones, almost 85% seen once. The trim removed 10 bases at V and 7 bases at J, leaving 11 bases unmatched. The CDR3 has 14 amino acids. Per germline, CDR1 MNHNY and CDR2 SVGAGI (reference sequence). The sample taken for sequencing was PBMCs. The sequence was obtained from a man aged 25 to 40 in good health and CMV-seropositive. The chain recombines TRBV6-6 with TRBJ1-5, with TRBD1 matching 9 bases. The CDR3 here is CATLDRGRGQPQHF. The DNA of the CDR3 is TGTGCCACTCTGGACAGGGGACGAGGCCAGCCCCAGCATTTT.